Listed here are 20 T cell receptor beta chains from one sample, sequenced in a study of shared clonotypes between healthy human individuals. The naive CD8 population came from CD45RO-negative cells selected for CCR7, without terminally differentiated effector memory CD45RA+ cells. This table comes from immunoSEQ multiplex PCR, and its TCRdb copy is limited to in-frame clones, with some not included. The repertoire holds about 2 million clones, with approximately 94% as singletons. The sequenced sample was naive CD8+ T cells sorted from blood. The receptors derive from a man between 18 and 35 years old in good health.

Comment on this clone: At the DNA level, this CDR3 is encoded by other sequences in the same sample as well. The V call is TRBV6-5, the J call TRBJ2-3; D not resolved. Germline V CDR1 and CDR2: MNHEY, SVGAGI. The CDR3 is 12 amino acids. Trimming shortened V by 3 bases and J by 4 bases, and 5 bases separated the two germline ends. CDR3 in DNA: TGTGCCAGCAGTTATTCCCCAGATACGCAGTATTTT. Protein: CASSYSPDTQYF.

The chain links TRBV4-1 to TRBJ2-7; a possible D gene is TRBD2 (5 bases). CDR1 is MGHRA and CDR2 is YSYEKL in the germline V gene. CDR3 length equals 15 residues. The ends were cut back, 4 bases at V and 5 bases at J, with 18 bases in the middle. The CDR3 region has the DNA TGCGCCAGCAGCCGCGGACGGGGTGGGCGTAACGAGCAGTACTTC. Amino acid sequence: CASSRGRGGRNEQYF.

The chain employs TRBV2 and TRBJ1-6; D call uncertain. V gave up 4 bases and J gave up 4 bases, with 14 bases separating them. The CDR3 totals 16 residues. Germline-derived CDR1 and CDR2 are SNHLY and FYNNEI. CDR3 in amino acids: CASSGGGTPYNSPLHF. The CDR3, as DNA: TGTGCCAGCAGTGGAGGCGGAACTCCGTATAATTCACCCCTCCACTTT.

J is TRBJ2-7 and V is TRBV5-6; 9 bases agree with TRBD1. The germline V gene has CDR1 SGHDT and CDR2 YYEEEE. The CDR3 contains 15 residues. V was pared by 4 bases and J by 2 bases, with 7 bases of the junction left unmatched. The CDR3 DNA follows: TGTGCCAGCAGCAACACGGGACAGGGCGCCTACGAGCAGTACTTC. It yields the protein CASSNTGQGAYEQYF.

As to this clone: The same CDR3 can be traced to other DNA sequences in this sample. The rearrangement links TRBV30 to TRBJ1-1, with D perhaps matching TRBD1 (5 bases). Trimming took off 0 bases at V and 5 bases at J, with 13 bases between the two ends. Per the germline V gene, CDR1 is GTSNPN and CDR2 is SVGIG (reference sequence). This CDR3 is 14 amino acids long. CDR3 protein: CAWSVGQGRTEAFF. DNA for the CDR3: TGTGCCTGGAGTGTTGGGCAGGGTCGGACTGAAGCTTTCTTT.

To note about this clone: The sample has other DNA sequences that encode this CDR3 too. The CDR3 bases are TGTGCCAGCAGCGTAGGGAACCTCCAAGAGACCCAGTACTTC. Amino acids: CASSVGNLQETQYF. The chain uses TRBV9 and TRBJ2-5; no definite D call. The germline V gene has CDR1 SGDLS and CDR2 YYNGEE. The ends were cut back, 0 bases at V and 1 base at J, with 7 bases in the middle. This CDR3 is 14 amino acids long. The full variable domain, completed using reference TRBV9 and TRBJ2-5, is DSGVTQTPKHLITATGQRVTLRCSPRSGDLSVYWYQQSLDQGLQFLIQYYNGEERAKGNILERFSAQQFPDLHSELNLSSLELGDSALYFCASSVGNLQETQYFGPGTRLLVL.

The chain couples TRBV7-9 to TRBJ1-3; D is possibly TRBD1 (5 bases). In germline, CDR1 is SEHNR, CDR2 FQNEAQ (reference sequence). CDR3 length: 17 residues. Deletions cut 4 bases from V and 0 bases from J, with 16 bases between. The DNA for the CDR3 is TGTGCCAGCAGCTCCGAACAGGACAAAACCTCTGGAAACACCATATATTTT. It encodes CASSSEQDKTSGNTIYF.

The chain combines TRBV19 with TRBJ2-1, with TRBD2 identical over 14 bases. The trim removed 3 bases at V and 6 bases at J, leaving 4 bases unmatched. The CDR3 is 16 residues long. Germline V gene lookup returns CDR1 LNHDA and CDR2 SQIVND (reference sequence). The DNA of the CDR3 is TGTGCCAGTAGTATGACTAGCGGGGGGGCCTTCAATGAGCAGTTCTTC. Translated, it gives CASSMTSGGAFNEQFF.

The table lists this clone with a count of one. The J gene is TRBJ1-1, the V gene TRBV25-1, with 7 bases that match TRBD1. Germline CDR1 is MGHDK and CDR2 is SYGVNS. The V gene end was trimmed by 3 bases and the J gene end by 4 bases; junction bases not matched to a gene: 5. The CDR3 contains 14 residues. In nucleotides, the CDR3 is TGTGCCAGCAGTGATGGACAGGAGGCCACTGAAGCTTTCTTT. This sequence encodes CASSDGQEATEAFF.

The rearrangement uses TRBV19 and TRBJ2-7; no clear D. Trimming left V 3 bases short and J 0 bases short, with 6 bases between. The germline V gene encodes CDR1 LNHDA and CDR2 SQIVND (reference sequence). The CDR3 length is 13 residues. CDR3 region: CASSIAISYEQYF. The DNA of the CDR3 is TGTGCCAGTAGTATCGCCATCTCCTACGAGCAGTACTTC.

This clone was observed once. The V and J genes are TRBV2 and TRBJ2-7, with TRBD2 as a possible D gene (5 bases). Germline V gene lookup returns CDR1 SNHLY and CDR2 FYNNEI. Trimming took 5 bases from V and 3 from J, leaving 11 bases between them. This CDR3 is 13 amino acids long. The CDR3 loop is CASSPPAGYEQYF. The DNA for the CDR3 is TGTGCCAGCAGTCCCCCCGCGGGCTACGAGCAGTACTTC.

The chain uses TRBV10-3 and TRBJ2-7; weak D call: TRBD1 (6 bases). Looked up from germline, CDR1 is ENHRY and CDR2 is SYGVKD. The CDR3 is made up of 15 amino acids. Trimming removed 1 base at V and 5 bases at J, with 15 bases between. The CDR3 spells CAISELQGTGNEQYF. As DNA, the CDR3 is TGTGCCATCAGTGAGTTACAGGGTACTGGCAACGAGCAGTACTTC.

V and J are TRBV4-1 and TRBJ2-5; the D call may be TRBD1 or TRBD2 (5 bases each). Trimming left V 5 bases short and J 2 bases short, with 9 bases between. The CDR3 runs to 13 residues. From germline, CDR1 is MGHRA and CDR2 YSYEKL. CDR3 residues: CASSGTVQETQYF. The CDR3 DNA reads TGCGCCAGCAGCGGGACGGTACAAGAGACCCAGTACTTC.

This clone was found once. V usage is TRBV2 and J usage is TRBJ2-1, with D unresolved. The CDR3 consists of 13 residues. V lost 2 bases to trimming and J lost 4 bases, with 6 bases between them. Germline V gene data show CDR1 as SNHLY and CDR2 as FYNNEI. The CDR3: CASSELRYNEQFF. In nucleotides, the CDR3 is TGTGCCAGCAGTGAATTACGGTACAATGAGCAGTTCTTC.

This sequence joins TRBV27 and TRBJ2-2; 11 bases align to TRBD2. This CDR3 is 17 amino acids long. The V segment lost 6 bases and the J segment 2 bases; nucleotides outside the gene matches: 8. Germline V CDR1 and CDR2: MNHEY, SMNVEV (reference sequence). This chain's CDR3 is CASRELAGVINTGELFF. In DNA, the CDR3 is TGTGCCAGCAGAGAACTAGCGGGAGTAATCAACACCGGGGAGCTGTTTTTT.

The chain carries TRBV10-2 and TRBJ1-1; possibly TRBD1 for D (6 bases). Germline V lookup: CDR1 WSHSY, CDR2 SAAADI. The CDR3 has 13 amino acids. The germline V and J ends were trimmed by 8 bases and 3 bases, with 13 bases remaining between them. CDR3 region: CASGRGGYTEAFF. The CDR3 DNA reads as TGCGCCAGCGGAAGAGGGGGATACACTGAAGCTTTCTTT.

With respect to this clone: Other DNA sequences from this sample encode an identical CDR3 as well. This rearrangement joins TRBV5-5 to TRBJ2-2; 9 bases fit TRBD1. Germline loops: CDR1 SGHKS, CDR2 YYEKEE (reference sequence). CDR3 length: 14 residues. The ends lost 4 bases at V and 4 bases at J; junction bases unmatched: 2. The CDR3 bases are TGTGCCAGCAGCCTGGGACAGGGCACCGGGGAGCTGTTTTTT. It encodes CASSLGQGTGELFF.

The chain has TRBV19 and TRBJ2-2, with D unresolved. The CDR3 runs 12 residues. Germline-derived CDR1 and CDR2 are LNHDA and SQIVND (reference sequence). CDR3: CGRLLNTGELFF. The CDR3 DNA reads TGTGGGCGCCTGTTAAACACCGGGGAGCTGTTTTTT.

CDR3 amino acids: CASSLLSADGYTF. As DNA, the CDR3 is TGCGCCAGCAGCTTGCTAAGTGCCGATGGCTACACCTTC. The V and J genes are TRBV5-1 and TRBJ1-2, with D hard to call. The germline V and J ends were trimmed by 1 base and 6 bases, with 10 bases remaining between them. This CDR3 contains 13 residues. Germline-derived CDR1 and CDR2 are SGHRS and YFSETQ.

The chain has TRBV7-8 and TRBJ1-2, with a weak D call TRBD1 (5 bases). CDR3 length: 16 amino acids. Per the germline V gene, CDR1 is SGHVS and CDR2 is FQNEAQ. Trimming shortened V by 1 base and J by 0 bases, and 12 bases separated the two germline ends. The CDR3 DNA sequence: TGTGCCAGCAGCTTAGGGGGTACGGGGCCTAACTATGGCTACACCTTC. It yields the protein CASSLGGTGPNYGYTF.